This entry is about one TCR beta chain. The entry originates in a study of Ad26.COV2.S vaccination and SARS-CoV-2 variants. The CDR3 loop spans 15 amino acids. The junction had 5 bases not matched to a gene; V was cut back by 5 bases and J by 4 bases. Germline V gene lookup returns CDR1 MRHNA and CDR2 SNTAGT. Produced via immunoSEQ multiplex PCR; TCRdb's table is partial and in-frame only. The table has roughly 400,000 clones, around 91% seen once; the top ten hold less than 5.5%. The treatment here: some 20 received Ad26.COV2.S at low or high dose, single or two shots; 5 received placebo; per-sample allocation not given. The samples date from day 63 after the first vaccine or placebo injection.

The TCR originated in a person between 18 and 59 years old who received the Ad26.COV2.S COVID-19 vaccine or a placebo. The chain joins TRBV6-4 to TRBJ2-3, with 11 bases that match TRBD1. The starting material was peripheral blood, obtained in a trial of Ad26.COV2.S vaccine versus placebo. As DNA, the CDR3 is TGTGCCAGCAGTCGAGGACAGGGGGCTGCAGATACGCAGTATTTT. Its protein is CASSRGQGAADTQYF.